The subject of this entry is one T cell receptor beta chain. Its specificity is not known. This CDR3 is built from 15 residues. V gave up 1 base and J gave up 7 bases; unmatched junction bases: 6. Germline assignment: CDR1 SGHRS and CDR2 YFSETQ. These data originate in a study of post-analysis software for immune sequencing data. In the study overall: Multiple sclerosis in the patients followed relapsing-remitting, secondary progressive and progressive-relapsing courses.

Whole-study results and caveats: Clustering by F measure revealed strong co-clustering among samples prepared together in one batch. The five TRBV segments detected at higher frequency in patients than in controls included TRBV5-6, TRBV5-1 and TRBV20-1. Normalized Chao1 diversity was significantly lower in multiple sclerosis patients than in controls.

TCR beta libraries were prepared from cDNA with unique molecular identifiers. From the PCR reads, TCRdb called clonotypes with MiXCR, one entry per CDR3 protein. In the table there are around 190,000 distinct CDR3 sequences, 29% of which are singletons. The source is a girl aged 2-17 years with multiple sclerosis. The rearrangement links TRBV5-1 to TRBJ2-2; 8 positions agree with TRBD1. Material for sequencing was blood. CDR3 in DNA: TGCGCCAGCAGCTTGACGGACAGGGCGAACGGGGAGCTGTTTTTT. Its translation is CASSLTDRANGELFF.